These 17 T cell receptor beta chains were all obtained from the same sample, sequenced in a study of blood T cells in healthy people across ages. Through a sample-barcoded 5' primer and a J-beta primer mix, a second PCR was run for roughly 6 to 12 cycles. TCRdb passed the 5' RACE reads through MiXCR, listing each CDR3 protein once. The sample has about 1.8 million distinct CDR3 sequences, around half seen once; the top ten hold less than 2.5%. The sample consisted of blood. The receptors here all came from a woman in her forties in good health.

The CDR3 nucleotides read TGTGCCAGCGCAGGACCAGGGGGCTTCGACGAGCAGTACTTC. This gives the protein CASAGPGGFDEQYF. This rearrangement joins TRBV28 to TRBJ2-4; TRBD1 matches at 8 bases. TRBJ2-7 explains the end of the DNA better; the J call may be wrong. The CDR3 has 14 amino acids. The germline V gene encodes CDR1 MDHEN and CDR2 SYDVKM.

The V and J genes are TRBV6-2 or TRBV6-3 and TRBJ2-1; possibly TRBD2 for D (5 bases). The ends were cut back, 2 bases at V and 3 bases at J, with 14 bases in the middle. There are 16 residues in the CDR3. Germline V CDR1 and CDR2: MNHEY, SVGEGT. The CDR3 DNA is TGTGCCAGCAGTTACGGGCGAGCCGGGATCTACAATGAGCAGTTCTTC. Translating it yields CASSYGRAGIYNEQFF.

This rearrangement joins TRBV18 to TRBJ2-5; D is unresolved. The CDR3 is 17 residues long. V was pared by 0 bases and J by 1 base, with 15 bases between. Germline V lookup: CDR1 KGHSH, CDR2 LQKENI. The CDR3 region has the DNA TGTGCCAGCTCACCACCCATAGACCGGATTTTCCAAGAGACCCAGTACTTC. Protein: CASSPPIDRIFQETQYF.

This clonotype was seen a handful of times. This chain links TRBV20-1 with TRBJ2-1; 9 bases align to TRBD2. J was trimmed by 5 bases and V by 3 bases; bases with no gene match: 5. Germline V gene sequence: CDR1 DFQATT, CDR2 SNEGSKA (reference sequence). The CDR3 has 14 amino acids. CDR3 loop: CSASETSGNNEQFF. CDR3 nucleotide sequence: TGCAGTGCTAGCGAGACTAGCGGAAACAATGAGCAGTTCTTC.

The chain couples TRBV2 to TRBJ1-5, with D uncertain. The CDR3 loop spans 15 amino acids. Germline V gene sequence: CDR1 SNHLY, CDR2 FYNNEI. V was pared by 6 bases and J by 4 bases, with 16 bases between. CDR3 nucleotides: TGTGCCAGCAGGCCGCGATCGTCGGCAAATCAGCCCCAGCATTTT. Protein product: CASRPRSSANQPQHF. The variable domain in full, completed from reference TRBV2 and TRBJ1-5, reads EPEVTQTPSHQVTQMGQEVILRCVPISNHLYFYWYRQILGQKVEFLVSFYNNEISEKSEIFDDQFSVERPDGSNFTLKIRSTKLEDSAMYFCASRPRSSANQPQHFGDGTRLSIL.

The chain combines TRBV4-2 with TRBJ1-1; TRBD1 might be the D (6 bases). The germline CDR1 and CDR2 sequences are LGHNA and YNFKEQ. The CDR3 loop spans 16 amino acids. The V end lost 4 bases, the J end lost 5 bases, and 20 bases lay between the germline ends. Here the CDR3 DNA reads TGTGCCAGCAGCCCGAAGGGGGTGGACAGCGGAACTGAAGCTTTCTTT. Its translation: CASSPKGVDSGTEAFF.

This clonotype showed up just a few times. V and J are TRBV5-6 and TRBJ2-3; TRBD2 matches at 7 bases. Germline V gives CDR1 SGHDT, CDR2 YYEEEE. J gave up 0 bases and V 1 base, and 8 bases lay outside the gene matches. The CDR3 is 17 amino acids. CDR3 sequence (DNA): TGTGCCAGCAGCTTGACGGGACTACGGTTCAGCACAGATACGCAGTATTTT. Encoded protein: CASSLTGLRFSTDTQYF.

The gene calls are TRBV6-2 or TRBV6-3 and TRBJ2-4; D uncertain. V was pared by 5 bases and J by 0 bases, with 5 bases between. The CDR3 runs to 13 residues. Germline V gene lookup returns CDR1 MNHEY and CDR2 SVGEGT. The CDR3: CASSILAKNIQYF. Written as DNA, the CDR3 is TGTGCCAGCAGTATCTTAGCCAAAAACATTCAGTACTTC.

V gene TRBV6-6 combines with J gene TRBJ2-7; 7 nucleotides align to TRBD1. With V trimmed by 6 bases and J by 5 bases, 7 bases remained unmatched. Germline lookup yields CDR1 MNHNY and CDR2 SVGAGI (reference sequence). The CDR3 contains 13 residues. The CDR3 coding sequence is TGTGCCAGCAGAGACAGGGTCTCGGACGAGCAGTACTTC. It codes for CASRDRVSDEQYF.

The chain employs TRBV29-1 and TRBJ2-5; tentatively, D is TRBD1 (7 bases). The CDR3 extends over 11 amino acids. Germline CDR1 SQVTM, CDR2 ANQGSEA. The ends were cut back, 8 bases at V and 3 bases at J, with 10 bases in the middle. The CDR3 loop is CSQGGKETQYF. For the CDR3, the DNA is TGCAGCCAGGGGGGAAAAGAGACCCAGTACTTC.

The chain recombines TRBV9 with TRBJ2-7; D call uncertain. The J call may be wrong; the DNA end is better matched by TRBJ2-5. The CDR3 extends over 14 amino acids. CDR1 is SGDLS and CDR2 is YYNGEE in the germline V gene. The CDR3 DNA reads as TGTGCCAGCAGCGTAGGCAATAGCAGGGAGACCCAGTACTTC. Translating gives CASSVGNSRETQYF.

This clonotype came up many times. At one end, the junction sequence differs from germline, possibly due to a read error. The chain recombines TRBV5-1 with TRBJ2-7; no clear D gene. Germline CDR1 reads SGHRS; CDR2 reads YFSETQ. The CDR3 is 14 residues long. This CDR3 is CASSFSGSSYEQYF. The CDR3 DNA reads TGTGCCAGCAGTTTTTCAGGAAGCTCCTACGAGCAGTACTTC.

V and J are TRBV28 and TRBJ1-2, with D hard to call. CDR1 and CDR2 from the germline V gene are MDHEN and SYDVKM. Trimming removed 5 bases from V and 0 bases from J, with 10 bases in between. The CDR3 has 14 residues. CDR3 nucleotides: TGTGCCAGCAGTCCTGAGGACGCTAACTATGGCTACACCTTC. It codes for CASSPEDANYGYTF.

This clonotype was picked up a small number of times. V and J are TRBV20-1 and TRBJ1-5; D ambiguous. CDR3 length: 12 amino acids. Germline V lookup: CDR1 DFQATT, CDR2 SNEGSKA (reference sequence). Trimming removed 5 bases from V and 4 bases from J, with 9 bases in between. Written as DNA, the CDR3 is TGCAGTGCTGCACCGGGGAATCAGCCCCAGCATTTT. This gives the protein CSAAPGNQPQHF.

This chain connects TRBV9 to TRBJ2-3; D is perhaps TRBD2 (6 bases). The CDR3 length is 15 residues. CDR1 and CDR2 (germline): SGDLS, YYNGEE. V was cut by 4 bases and J by 3 bases, with 15 bases left in between. The CDR3 protein is CASSPSLSGTDTQYF. Here the CDR3 DNA reads TGTGCCAGCAGCCCAAGTTTAAGCGGGACAGATACGCAGTATTTT.

This clonotype was counted only a few times. The rearrangement uses TRBV4-1 and TRBJ1-2; D is ambiguous. This CDR3 comprises 14 residues. Germline V gene data show CDR1 as MGHRA and CDR2 as YSYEKL. V lost 2 bases and J 4 bases, leaving 11 bases between the germline ends. The CDR3 spells CASSQPTGIYGYTF. CDR3 coding DNA: TGCGCCAGCAGCCAACCCACGGGGATCTATGGCTACACCTTC.

This clonotype has just a few counts. The gene calls are TRBV7-2 and TRBJ2-5; no reliable D call. Germline V gives CDR1 SGHTA, CDR2 FQGNSA. Trimming pared 6 bases from V and 4 bases from J, leaving 18 bases between. This CDR3 contains 15 residues. CDR3 amino acids: CASSLGLPAPETQYF. CDR3 sequence (DNA): TGTGCCAGCAGTCTCGGCCTACCCGCACCAGAGACCCAGTACTTC.